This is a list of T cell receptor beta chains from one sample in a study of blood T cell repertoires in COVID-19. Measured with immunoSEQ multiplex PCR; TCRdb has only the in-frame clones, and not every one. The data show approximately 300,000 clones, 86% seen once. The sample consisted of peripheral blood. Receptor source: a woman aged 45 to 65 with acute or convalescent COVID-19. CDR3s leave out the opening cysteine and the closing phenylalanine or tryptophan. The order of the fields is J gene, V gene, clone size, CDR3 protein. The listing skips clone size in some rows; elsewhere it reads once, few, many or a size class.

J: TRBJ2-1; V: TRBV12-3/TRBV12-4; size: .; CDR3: ASSLGGTEQF
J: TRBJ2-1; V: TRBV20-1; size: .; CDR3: SASRSGLYNEQF
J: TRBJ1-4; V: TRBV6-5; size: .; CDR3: ASSVGTVNEKLF
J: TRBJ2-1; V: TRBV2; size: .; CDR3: ASSKTGLLNNEQF
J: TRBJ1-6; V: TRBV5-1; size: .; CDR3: ASSTGTGTSPLH
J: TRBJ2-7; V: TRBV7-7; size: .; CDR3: ASSFIRGYEQY
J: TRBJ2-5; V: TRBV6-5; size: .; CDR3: ASTSGDSQETQY
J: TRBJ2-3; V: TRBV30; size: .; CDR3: AWSRLASTDTQY
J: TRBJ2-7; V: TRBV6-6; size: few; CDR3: ASSFSGSYEQY
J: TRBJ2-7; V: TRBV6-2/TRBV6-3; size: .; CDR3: ASSSDSPRGLGEQY
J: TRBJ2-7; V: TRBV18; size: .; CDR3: ASSPLDRLGYEQY
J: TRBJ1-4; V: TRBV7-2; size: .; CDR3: ASSQAWTNEKLF
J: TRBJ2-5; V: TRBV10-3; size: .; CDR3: AISESILRMGQSTQY
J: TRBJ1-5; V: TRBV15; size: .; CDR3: ATSRDLGGGQPQH
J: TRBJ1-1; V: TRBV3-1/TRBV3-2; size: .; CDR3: ASSPSGTEAF
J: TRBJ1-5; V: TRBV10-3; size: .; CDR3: AIRTDNQPQH
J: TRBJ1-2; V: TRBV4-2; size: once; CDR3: ASSQRTGTGIFYGYT
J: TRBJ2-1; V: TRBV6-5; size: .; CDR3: ASSYSIQGFNEQF
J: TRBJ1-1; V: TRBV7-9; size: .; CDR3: ASSDGQGTEAF
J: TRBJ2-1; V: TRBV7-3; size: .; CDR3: ASSRSGGSYNEQF
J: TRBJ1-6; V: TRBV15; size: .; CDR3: ATSRDSGQSTNSPLH
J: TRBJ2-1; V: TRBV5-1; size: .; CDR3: ASSLARAGGAYNEQF
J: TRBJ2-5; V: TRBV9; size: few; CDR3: ASSTSYREETQY
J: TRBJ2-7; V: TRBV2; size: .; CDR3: ASSEISAESYEQY
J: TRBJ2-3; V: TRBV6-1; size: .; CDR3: ASSEAAGLSDTQY
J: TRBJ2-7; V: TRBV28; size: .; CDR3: ASSTSYAYEQY
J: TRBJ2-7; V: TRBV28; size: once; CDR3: ATTRAGTYEQY
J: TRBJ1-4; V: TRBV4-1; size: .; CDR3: ASSRHRGTGGGSDEKLF
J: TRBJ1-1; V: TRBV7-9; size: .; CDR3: ASSRGGRVDTEAF